This note documents a single T cell receptor beta chain sequence. Looked up from germline, CDR1 is MNHEY and CDR2 is SMNVEV (reference sequence). J lost 8 bases, V lost 2 bases, and 3 bases had no gene match. This CDR3 is 13 amino acids long. This sample stems from a study of blood T cell repertoires in COVID-19. As for the study in general: In each case, the material was cDNA or gDNA derived from T cells, B-cell-depleted T cells, or PBMCs.

Assay: immunoSEQ multiplex PCR; the TCRdb copy retains only in-frame clones and omits some. The top ten clones hold 10% to 13% of a sample with 220,000 or so clones, around 87% of them seen once. The sample consisted of peripheral blood. The gene calls are TRBV27 and TRBJ1-2; 9 nucleotides align to TRBD1. The receptor's source is a woman aged 50 to 60 with COVID-19, enrolled during active disease. In DNA, the CDR3 is TGTGCCAGCAGTTTACGGGACAGGGAAGGCTACACCTTC. Its protein is CASSLRDREGYTF.